The 5 T cell receptor beta chains below all came from one sample that was sequenced in a study of cytomegalovirus exposure and HLA in healthy donors. Both 60 Vbeta primers and 13 Jbeta primers went into the PCR. Libraries were prepared by immunoSEQ multiplex PCR; TCRdb keeps only in-frame clonotypes and omits some of them. The sample has 120,000 or so clones; 83% are singletons. Specimen: PBMCs. The origin of the receptors is a woman aged 40 to 50 in good health and CMV-seropositive.

This clone was counted only a few times. This chain uses TRBV9 with TRBJ2-1, with 7 bases identical to TRBD2. Per the germline V gene, CDR1 is SGDLS and CDR2 is YYNGEE. CDR3 size: 17 residues. V lost 3 bases, J lost 0 bases, and 9 bases stayed unmatched. Here the CDR3 reads CASSAGPSGSSYNEQFF. The CDR3 DNA sequence: TGTGCCAGCAGCGCTGGACCTAGCGGAAGCTCCTACAATGAGCAGTTCTTC.

The chain combines TRBV4-1 with TRBJ2-1; D possibly corresponds to TRBD2 (6 bases). This CDR3 is 14 amino acids long. V lost 4 bases, J lost 4 bases, and 11 bases lay in between. Germline V gene lookup returns CDR1 MGHRA and CDR2 YSYEKL. The chain's CDR3 is CASSLRAGYNEQFF. DNA of the CDR3: TGCGCCAGCAGCCTAAGAGCGGGTTACAATGAGCAGTTCTTC.

CDR3 sequence: CASSLWVWVPGQPDNQPQHF. Here the CDR3 DNA reads TGTGCCAGCAGCTTGTGGGTCTGGGTCCCGGGACAGCCTGACAATCAGCCCCAGCATTTT. The V call is TRBV5-5, the J call TRBJ1-5, with 7 bases fitting TRBD1. The CDR3 has 20 amino acids. V shed 1 base and J 3 bases; nucleotides not matched to a gene: 19. Germline V gene sequence: CDR1 SGHKS, CDR2 YYEKEE (reference sequence).

The chain recombines TRBV27 with TRBJ2-2, with D unresolved. CDR3 size: 15 residues. Germline V gives CDR1 MNHEY, CDR2 SMNVEV (reference sequence). Trimming shortened V by 4 bases and J by 0 bases, and 9 bases separated the two germline ends. The CDR3: CASSYLDTNTGELFF. In DNA form, the CDR3 reads TGTGCCAGCAGTTACCTCGACACGAACACCGGGGAGCTGTTTTTT.

V and J are TRBV28 and TRBJ1-1, with D possibly TRBD1 on 6 matching bases. Germline CDR1 and CDR2: MDHEN and SYDVKM. V lost 0 bases and J 0 bases, leaving 17 bases between the germline ends. The CDR3 has 18 amino acids. The CDR3 is CASSLCPQTGRMNTEAFF. CDR3 bases: TGTGCCAGCAGTTTATGTCCCCAGACAGGCCGGATGAACACTGAAGCTTTCTTT.